Following are 30 T cell receptor beta chains from one sample sequenced in a study of T-cell reconstitution after alpha-beta-depleted transplantation in children. It was with unique molecular identifiers that the TCRbeta library was prepared. Each CDR3 protein is one row after TCRdb ran MiXCR on the PCR reads. The sample has hundreds of thousands of distinct CDR3 sequences, about 12% seen once. The material was PBMCs, obtained before TCRalphabeta/CD19-depleted stem cell transplant. The source of these receptors is a girl aged 2-10 years with congenital amegakaryocytic thrombocytopenia, due to receive a stem cell transplant.

This clonotype was seen repeatedly, ten times or more. V is TRBV27 and J is TRBJ2-1; D uncertain. The CDR3 loop spans 13 amino acids. Germline V CDR1 and CDR2: MNHEY, SMNVEV (reference sequence). V dropped 3 bases and J dropped 7 bases, with 10 bases sitting between them. In DNA, the CDR3 is TGTGCCAGCAGTTTGGATGAGGTGAATGAGCAGTTCTTC. Translation gives CASSLDEVNEQFF.

This clonotype was counted ten times or more. The chain is built from TRBV20-1 and TRBJ2-3; maybe TRBD1 (5 bases). CDR1 is DFQATT, CDR2 SNEGSKA, per germline (reference sequence). The germline V and J ends were trimmed by 4 bases and 4 bases, with 9 bases remaining between them. This CDR3 contains 12 residues. CDR3 DNA: TGCAGTGCTACCCAAGGGGCAGATACGCAGTATTTT. Translating it yields CSATQGADTQYF.

Many counts were recorded for this clonotype. This chain uses TRBV5-1 with TRBJ2-7, with a weak D call TRBD2 (5 bases). The CDR3 extends over 14 amino acids. CDR1 and CDR2 from the germline V gene are SGHRS and YFSETQ. V lost 0 bases, J lost 3 bases, and 10 bases lay in between. The CDR3 loop is CASSLVGRDYEQYF. Here the CDR3 DNA reads TGCGCCAGCAGCTTGGTTGGGAGAGACTACGAGCAGTACTTC.

The chain joins TRBV12-3 or TRBV12-4 to TRBJ2-2; tentatively, D is TRBD1 or TRBD2 (5 bases each). V lost 6 bases to trimming and J lost 5 bases, with 13 bases between them. The CDR3 loop spans 14 amino acids. CDR3 residues: CASSRGPGTGELFF. For the CDR3, the DNA is TGTGCCAGCAGCCGGGGACCCGGGACCGGGGAGCTGTTTTTT.

This clonotype came up a few times. The rearrangement joins TRBV5-1 to TRBJ2-3; 10 bases map to TRBD2. Germline V gene lookup returns CDR1 SGHRS and CDR2 YFSETQ. Unmatched junction bases numbered 9, after V lost 4 bases and J lost 4 bases. The CDR3 contains 16 residues. The CDR3 nucleotides read TGCGCCAGCAGCACCTCAGCGGGAGGGCCAGCAGATACGCAGTATTTT. Its translation is CASSTSAGGPADTQYF.

J is TRBJ2-3 and V is TRBV24-1, with a tentative D call TRBD1 (5 bases). The V end lost 0 bases, the J end lost 2 bases, and 11 bases lay between the germline ends. CDR1 is KGHDR, CDR2 SFDVKD, per germline. This CDR3 is built from 16 residues. As DNA, the CDR3 is TGTGCCACCAGTGATTTGACAGGCCGAACCACAGATACGCAGTATTTT. It encodes CATSDLTGRTTDTQYF.

A single count supports this clonotype. The chain combines TRBV11-1 with TRBJ1-1; D remains unclear. CDR1 is SGHAT, CDR2 FQDESV, per germline (reference sequence). This CDR3 contains 14 residues. V lost 1 base and J lost 3, with 9 bases in between. The DNA for the CDR3 is TGTGCCAGCAGCTTAGACATCAAGCACACTGAAGCTTTCTTT. Translated, it gives CASSLDIKHTEAFF.

This clonotype came up many times. V gene TRBV29-1 combines with J gene TRBJ2-5; D may match TRBD1 or TRBD2 (5 bases each). Germline CDR1 SQVTM, CDR2 ANQGSEA. Trimming removed 7 bases at V and 1 base at J, with 10 bases between. This CDR3 region has 12 residues. The CDR3 DNA follows: TGCAGCGGATGGGACCTCCAAGAGACCCAGTACTTC. Translated: CSGWDLQETQYF.

This clonotype was seen a handful of times. The chain is built from TRBV6-4 and TRBJ2-5, with D possibly being TRBD1 (6 bases). Germline-derived CDR1 and CDR2 are MRHNA and SNTAGT. The CDR3 is made up of 13 amino acids. Trimming cost V 4 bases and J 5 bases, with 11 bases left between them. This chain's CDR3 is CASSAEDRETQYF. CDR3 nucleotide sequence: TGTGCCAGCAGTGCCGAAGACAGGGAGACCCAGTACTTC.

This clonotype was observed a handful of times. This chain uses TRBV27 with TRBJ1-1, with 8 bases that match TRBD1. This CDR3 has 15 amino acids. The junction had 9 bases not matched to a gene; V was cut back by 6 bases and J by 3 bases. Germline CDR1 and CDR2: MNHEY and SMNVEV (reference sequence). The CDR3 sequence is CASSPDGQGHTEAFF. CDR3 nucleotides: TGTGCCAGCAGCCCCGATGGACAGGGTCACACTGAAGCTTTCTTT.

The chain combines TRBV19 with TRBJ2-5; D gene uncertain. Per germline, CDR1 LNHDA and CDR2 SQIVND (reference sequence). Trimming took 1 base from V and 5 from J, leaving 5 bases between them. The CDR3 loop spans 12 amino acids. Written as DNA, the CDR3 is TGTGCCAGTAGTATAGTTCCGGAGACCCAGTACTTC. The encoded protein is CASSIVPETQYF.

Only a few counts were recorded for this clonotype. Written as DNA, the CDR3 is TGCGCCAGCAGCCTCAGTAGGGGGCCCGACGCCCTTATGAACACTGAAGCTTTCTTT. It codes for CASSLSRGPDALMNTEAFF. The chain couples TRBV5-1 to TRBJ1-1, with TRBD1 matching 7 bases. There are 19 residues in the CDR3. CDR1 and CDR2 (germline): SGHRS, YFSETQ. The trim removed 4 bases at V and 0 bases at J, leaving 18 bases unmatched.

This clonotype was found a few times. One end of the junction fails to match germline, which may point to a read error. This chain joins TRBV5-1 and TRBJ1-2, with TRBD1 identical over 7 bases. The CDR3 spans 13 residues. Germline CDR1 SGHRS, CDR2 YFSETQ. The CDR3 DNA reads as TGCGCCAGCAGCCCCGCGACAGGGCTTGGCGACACCTTC. Amino acid sequence: CASSPATGLGDTF.

This clonotype has at least ten counts. The chain links TRBV29-1 to TRBJ2-7; TRBD2 is a possible D gene (5 bases). The V gene lost 6 bases and the J gene lost 0 bases, with 12 bases spanning the gap. Germline assignment: CDR1 SQVTM and CDR2 ANQGSEA. The CDR3 is made up of 13 amino acids. CDR3 amino acids: CSVLLANSYEQYF. The CDR3 DNA follows: TGCAGCGTCCTCCTAGCCAACTCCTACGAGCAGTACTTC.

This sequence joins TRBV5-1 and TRBJ2-1, with 14 bases matching TRBD2. CDR1 and CDR2 (germline): SGHRS, YFSETQ. This CDR3 spans 16 amino acids. V lost 3 bases and J lost 5; bases outside the gene matches: 4. Here the CDR3 DNA reads TGCGCCAGCAGCTCGGGGACTAGCGGGAGCCACAATGAGCAGTTCTTC. It specifies CASSSGTSGSHNEQFF.

This clonotype was picked up a small number of times. The chain has TRBV20-1 and TRBJ2-7; TRBD2 agrees at 7 bases. Germline V gene data show CDR1 as DFQATT and CDR2 as SNEGSKA (reference sequence). Trimming removed 2 bases from V and 7 bases from J; junction bases left unmatched: 11. CDR3 length equals 14 residues. The CDR3 here is CSARPPLAGVEQYF. The CDR3 nucleotides read TGCAGTGCTAGACCCCCGTTGGCGGGAGTAGAGCAGTACTTC.

Concerning this clonotype: One junction end disagrees with the germline gene, perhaps due to a read error. The chain recombines TRBV12-3 or TRBV12-4 with TRBJ2-7; 7 nucleotides match TRBD1. CDR3 length equals 14 residues. CDR3 bases: TGTGCCAGCAGTTTAGGACAGGGTGGCTACGAGCAGCACTTC. Its protein product is CASSLGQGGYEQHF.

This clonotype was detected ten times or more. This chain links TRBV6-6 with TRBJ2-2; maybe TRBD2 (6 bases). The CDR3 length is 13 residues. The V and J ends lost 10 bases and 2 bases respectively, with 11 bases between them. Germline CDR1 and CDR2: MNHNY and SVGAGI (reference sequence). CDR3 protein: CATGGANTGELFF. CDR3 DNA: TGTGCCACCGGGGGAGCCAACACCGGGGAGCTGTTTTTT.

The V call is TRBV6-5, the J call TRBJ2-1; D gene uncertain. Germline assignment: CDR1 MNHEY and CDR2 SVGAGI. This CDR3 spans 17 amino acids. Trimming pared 0 bases from V and 4 bases from J, leaving 16 bases between. Here the CDR3 DNA reads TGTGCCAGCAGTTACTCGCCGGCCCACCGAATTTACAATGAGCAGTTCTTC. Encoded protein: CASSYSPAHRIYNEQFF.

This clonotype was observed at least ten times. V is TRBV5-1 and J is TRBJ2-7; 9 bases match TRBD2. Germline CDR1 is SGHRS and CDR2 is YFSETQ. Trimming took 1 base from V and 0 from J; bases not matched to a gene: 8. This CDR3 has 17 residues. Here the CDR3 reads CASSLTPSGIYSYEQYF. The DNA for the CDR3 is TGCGCCAGCAGCTTGACCCCTAGCGGGATTTACTCCTACGAGCAGTACTTC.

In its sample, this clonotype was seen a few times. The chain employs TRBV11-3 and TRBJ2-3, with D perhaps TRBD2 (6 bases). V was trimmed by 4 bases and J by 9 bases, leaving 11 bases between them. Germline values: CDR1 SGHNT, CDR2 YENEEA. The CDR3 consists of 12 residues. The CDR3 bases are TGTGCCAGCAGCTCGTCTCGGGGGACGCAGTATTTT. This codes for CASSSSRGTQYF.

The V call is TRBV30, the J call TRBJ2-3; maybe TRBD2 (5 bases). The CDR3 extends over 14 amino acids. Trimming removed 2 bases at V and 4 bases at J, with 13 bases between. Germline CDR1 GTSNPN, CDR2 SVGIG (reference sequence). CDR3 nucleotide sequence: TGTGCCTGGAGTCATGGAGAAGCGGCAGATACGCAGTATTTT. Its translation is CAWSHGEAADTQYF.

The chain links TRBV20-1 to TRBJ2-7; tentatively, D is TRBD1 (5 bases). CDR3 size: 13 residues. CDR1 is DFQATT, CDR2 SNEGSKA, per germline (reference sequence). V was cut by 6 bases and J by 3 bases, with 15 bases left in between. The CDR3 DNA reads as TGCAGTGCAACAGACAGCGATTTCTACGAGCAGTACTTC. This gives the protein CSATDSDFYEQYF.

The table lists this clonotype with a few counts. In DNA form, the CDR3 reads TGTGCCAGCAGCTCATGGGGCGGGAGTCCCTACAATGAGCAGTTCTTC. Protein product: CASSSWGGSPYNEQFF. The chain combines TRBV7-3 with TRBJ2-1, with 7 bases identical to TRBD2. The ends lost 4 bases at V and 2 bases at J; junction bases unmatched: 8. Per germline, CDR1 SGHTA and CDR2 FQGTGA. CDR3 size: 16 residues.

Many counts were recorded for this clonotype. The rearrangement uses TRBV10-3 and TRBJ2-5; D is unclear. The CDR3 extends over 12 amino acids. Trimming stripped 10 bases from V and 3 bases from J, with 12 bases between. Germline V gene data show CDR1 as ENHRY and CDR2 as SYGVKD. The CDR3 here is CATQDHKETQYF. The DNA of the CDR3 is TGTGCCACCCAGGACCACAAAGAGACCCAGTACTTC.

This clonotype was seen more than once but under ten times. The chain carries TRBV7-9 and TRBJ2-5, with unresolved D. V lost 6 bases to trimming and J lost 1 base, with 12 bases between them. Germline V gene data show CDR1 as SEHNR and CDR2 as FQNEAQ (reference sequence). This CDR3 spans 14 amino acids. CDR3 protein: CASSSVGRQETQYF. CDR3 in DNA: TGTGCCAGCAGTTCCGTCGGACGCCAAGAGACCCAGTACTTC.

The chain links TRBV27 to TRBJ2-6, with D perhaps assigned TRBD1 or TRBD2 (5 bases each). CDR1 and CDR2 (germline): MNHEY, SMNVEV (reference sequence). The CDR3 contains 18 residues. Trimming took off 8 bases at V and 0 bases at J, with 20 bases between the two ends. In nucleotides, the CDR3 is TGTGCCAGCTGCTACCTTCCCGGGGCAAGCTCTGGGGCCAACGTCCTGACTTTC. Encoded protein: CASCYLPGASSGANVLTF.

There are a few counts of this clonotype. This rearrangement joins TRBV6-5 to TRBJ2-2, with TRBD2 identical over 10 bases. V shed 4 bases and J 7 bases; nucleotides not matched to a gene: 3. Germline-derived CDR1 and CDR2 are MNHEY and SVGAGI. The CDR3 spans 14 residues. As DNA, the CDR3 is TGTGCCAGCAGTTTAAGCGGGGGGGACGGGGAGCTGTTTTTT. Amino acids: CASSLSGGDGELFF.

In this sample, this clonotype turned up many times. The rearrangement uses TRBV12-3 or TRBV12-4 and TRBJ1-4; D uncertain. The germline V and J ends were trimmed by 6 bases and 5 bases, with 10 bases remaining between them. The CDR3 consists of 13 residues. The CDR3 DNA follows: TGTGCCAGCAGCCTCCTTCGCAATGAAAAACTGTTTTTT. Protein sequence: CASSLLRNEKLFF.

This clonotype came up many times. The V call is TRBV20-1, the J call TRBJ2-3, with D unresolved. CDR1 is DFQATT and CDR2 is SNEGSKA in the germline V gene (reference sequence). The ends were cut back, 0 bases at V and 2 bases at J, with 12 bases in the middle. The CDR3 runs 15 residues. The CDR3 DNA follows: TGCAGTGCTAGAGATAGGCAAACTTTCACAGATACGCAGTATTTT. This gives the protein CSARDRQTFTDTQYF.